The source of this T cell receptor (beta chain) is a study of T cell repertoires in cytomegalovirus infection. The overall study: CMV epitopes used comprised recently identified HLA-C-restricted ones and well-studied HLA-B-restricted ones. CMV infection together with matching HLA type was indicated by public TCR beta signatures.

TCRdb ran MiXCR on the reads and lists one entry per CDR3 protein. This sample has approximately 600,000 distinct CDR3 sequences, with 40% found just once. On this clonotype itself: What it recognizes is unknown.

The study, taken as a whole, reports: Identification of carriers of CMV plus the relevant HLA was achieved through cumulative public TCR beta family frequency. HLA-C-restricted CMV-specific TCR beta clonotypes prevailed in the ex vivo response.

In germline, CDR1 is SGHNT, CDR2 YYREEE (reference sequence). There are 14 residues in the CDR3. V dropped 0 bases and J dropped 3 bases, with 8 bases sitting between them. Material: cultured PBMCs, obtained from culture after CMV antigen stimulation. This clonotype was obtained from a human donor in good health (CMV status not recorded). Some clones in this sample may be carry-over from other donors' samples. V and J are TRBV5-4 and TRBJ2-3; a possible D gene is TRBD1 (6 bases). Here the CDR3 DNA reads TGTGCCAGCAGCTTGGCGCAGGGGACAGATACGCAGTATTTT. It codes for CASSLAQGTDTQYF.